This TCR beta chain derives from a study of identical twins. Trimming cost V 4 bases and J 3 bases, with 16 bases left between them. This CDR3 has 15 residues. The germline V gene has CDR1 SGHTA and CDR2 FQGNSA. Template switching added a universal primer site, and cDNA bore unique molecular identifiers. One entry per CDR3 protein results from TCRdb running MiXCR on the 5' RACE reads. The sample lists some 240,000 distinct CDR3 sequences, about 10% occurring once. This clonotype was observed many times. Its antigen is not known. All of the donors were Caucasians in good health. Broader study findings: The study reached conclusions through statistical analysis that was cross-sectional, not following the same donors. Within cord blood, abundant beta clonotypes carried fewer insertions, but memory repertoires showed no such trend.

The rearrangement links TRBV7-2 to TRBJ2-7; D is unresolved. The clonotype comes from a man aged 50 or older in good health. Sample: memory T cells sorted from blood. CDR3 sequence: CASSSRQGPDYEQYF. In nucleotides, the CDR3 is TGTGCCAGCAGCTCTCGACAAGGCCCCGACTACGAGCAGTACTTC. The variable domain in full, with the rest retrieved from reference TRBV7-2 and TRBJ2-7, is GAGVSQSPSNKVTEKGKDVELRCDPISGHTALYWYRQSLGQGLEFLIYFQGNSAPDKSGLPSDRFSAERTGGSVSTLTIQRTQQEDSAVYLCASSSRQGPDYEQYFGPGTRLTVT.